The source of this T cell receptor beta chain is a study of blood T cells in healthy people across ages. Study conclusions and caveats: The recorded TCR beta diversity per million T cells decreased in a roughly linear manner with age.

Germline CDR1 and CDR2: LNHDA and SQIVND (reference sequence). This CDR3 spans 13 amino acids. Using a J-beta primer mix together with a sample-barcoded 5' primer, a second PCR was run for about 7 to 12 cycles. Through a template-switch adaptor with 12 random nucleotides, each cDNA molecule received a tag. TCRdb used MiXCR to reprocess the 5' RACE reads, holding one entry per CDR3 protein. Here the sample spans roughly 830,000 distinct CDR3 sequences, around 62% being singletons. Concerning this clonotype: The antigen is undetermined. One end of the junction is discordant with germline, which a read error may explain.

The source material was blood. The source of this sequence is a man aged 25-40 years in good health. This sequence joins TRBV19 and TRBJ2-7; D may correspond to TRBD1 or TRBD2 (5 bases each). CDR3 in amino acids: CASRPGPSHEQYF. CDR3 sequence (DNA): TGTGCCAGTAGGCCGGGACCCTCCCACGAGCAGTACTTC.